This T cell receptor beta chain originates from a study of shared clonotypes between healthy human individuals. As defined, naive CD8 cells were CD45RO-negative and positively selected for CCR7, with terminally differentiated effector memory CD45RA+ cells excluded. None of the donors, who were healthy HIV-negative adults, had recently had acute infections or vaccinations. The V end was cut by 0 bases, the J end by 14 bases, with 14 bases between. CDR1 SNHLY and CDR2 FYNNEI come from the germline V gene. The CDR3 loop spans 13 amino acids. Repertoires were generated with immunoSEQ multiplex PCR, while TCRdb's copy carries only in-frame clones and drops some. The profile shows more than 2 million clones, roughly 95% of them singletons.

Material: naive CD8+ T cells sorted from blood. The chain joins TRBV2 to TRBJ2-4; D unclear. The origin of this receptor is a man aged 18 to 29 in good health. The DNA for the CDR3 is TGTGCCAGCAGTGAAGCGCTTGGGTGGGAAGAGTACTTC. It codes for CASSEALGWEEYF.